Listed below are T cell receptor beta chains from one sample, sequenced in a study of blood T cell repertoires in COVID-19. Here immunoSEQ multiplex PCR was the method, and the copy in TCRdb shows in-frame clones only, minus some. The sample has roughly 59,000 clones; 78% are singletons. The sample comprised peripheral blood. The receptors originated from an elderly man with acute or convalescent COVID-19. Both conserved end residues are part of each CDR3.

V gene,J gene,CDR3 protein
TRBV6-5,TRBJ1-5,CASRDRGRVNQPQHF
TRBV11-2,TRBJ2-4,CASSLALAKNIQYF
TRBV18,TRBJ2-7,CASSRMGQGSHEQYF
TRBV30,TRBJ2-2,CAWSAPRPERTGELFF
TRBV19,TRBJ2-1,CASSPGQTRGEQFF
TRBV2,TRBJ1-6,CASTPGQQNSPLHF
TRBV6-6,TRBJ1-2,CASTIGRTYGYTF
TRBV3-1/TRBV3-2,TRBJ2-3,CASSQRRLADTDTQYF
TRBV6-5,TRBJ1-4,CASSYDRGHEKLFF
TRBV5-1,TRBJ1-1,CASSLVYRGKNTEAFF
TRBV7-9,TRBJ2-3,CASSRGRRERTSTDTQYF
TRBV19,TRBJ2-7,CASSIKRDRATYEQYF
TRBV6-5,TRBJ2-1,CASTPGTSSNEQFF
TRBV16,TRBJ1-2,CASSQTIQGSSVGYTF
TRBV5-1,TRBJ2-7,CASSLGLAGAIEQYF
TRBV2,TRBJ2-2,CASSSERNTGELFF
TRBV6-5,TRBJ1-1,CASSYSYAGGTEAFF
TRBV5-6,TRBJ1-4,CASSLGTGGPSNEKLFF
TRBV5-3,TRBJ2-7,CARSPRPGTSAYEQYF
TRBV6-5,TRBJ1-5,CASKKTGGSNQPQHF
TRBV11-3,TRBJ2-7,CASSPFGRASSYEQYF
TRBV19,TRBJ1-6,CASTRPEGGLIFYVWDSPLHF
TRBV6-5,TRBJ1-5,CASTRTGNSNQPQHF
TRBV2,TRBJ1-1,CASSLTGAGDTEAFF
TRBV2,TRBJ1-5,CASSEEGNRGQPQHF
TRBV6-5,TRBJ2-1,CASSTRTGGNEQFF
TRBV4-1,TRBJ2-5,CASSPPRTSSTETQYF
TRBV9,TRBJ2-3,CASSASGVTDTQYF
TRBV2,TRBJ2-1,CASSERRTSGGDNEQFF
TRBV6-2/TRBV6-3,TRBJ2-7,CASSPGLAGAGTYEQYF
TRBV6-5,TRBJ1-2,CASSFGQGNYGYTF
TRBV30,TRBJ1-4,CAWSVWGEMANEKLFF
TRBV10-2,TRBJ1-5,CASSVGPGNQPQHF
TRBV12-5,TRBJ2-3,CASGFPILAGGSEDTQYF
TRBV7-2,TRBJ2-5,CASSLAQTSGGAETQYF
TRBV6-1,TRBJ1-6,CASSEDEENSPLHF
TRBV11-2,TRBJ2-2,CASSLWAGEAGELFF
TRBV30,TRBJ1-1,CAWSRRGLGNTEAFF
TRBV21-1,TRBJ2-5,CASSKEGPTLTPSGTQYF
TRBV6-6,TRBJ1-5,CASSYSRSEGNQPQHF
TRBV2,TRBJ2-1,CASEWGTDDEQFF
TRBV13,TRBJ1-6,CASSLGRQGASPLHF
TRBV27,TRBJ2-2,CASSSSTDTGELFF
TRBV5-6,TRBJ2-3,CASSPYGQGKGTDTQYF
TRBV3-1/TRBV3-2,TRBJ1-2,CASSQASGGTYGYTF
TRBV5-1,TRBJ2-1,CASSPRAGVSYNEQFF
TRBV5-1,TRBJ2-6,CASSSSGSGANVLTF
TRBV6-6,TRBJ2-7,CASSSTVGGRIHEQYF
TRBV5-1,TRBJ1-1,CASSVNEGEAFF
TRBV12-3/TRBV12-4,TRBJ2-3,CASTPPVTDTQYF
TRBV6-6,TRBJ1-5,CASSWGRGQPQHF
TRBV25-1,TRBJ1-3,CASSEFRGVGNTIYF
TRBV19,TRBJ1-6,CASSTRGRNSPLHF